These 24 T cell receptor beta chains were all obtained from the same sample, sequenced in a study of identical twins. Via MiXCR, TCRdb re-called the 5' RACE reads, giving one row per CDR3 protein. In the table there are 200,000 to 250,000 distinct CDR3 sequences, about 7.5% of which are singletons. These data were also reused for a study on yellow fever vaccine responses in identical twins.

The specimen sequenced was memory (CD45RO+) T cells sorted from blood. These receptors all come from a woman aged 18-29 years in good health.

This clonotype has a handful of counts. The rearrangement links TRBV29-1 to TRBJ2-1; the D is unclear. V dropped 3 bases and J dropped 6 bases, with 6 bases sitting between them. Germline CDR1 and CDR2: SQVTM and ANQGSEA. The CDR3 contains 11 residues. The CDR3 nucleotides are TGCAGCGTTGAGTTGCGCAATGAGCAGTTCTTC. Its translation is CSVELRNEQFF.

The CDR3 DNA follows: TGCAGTGCAAATACCCGGCTAGCTAAAGAGACCCAGTACTTC. Translation: CSANTRLAKETQYF. V and J are TRBV20-1 and TRBJ2-5, with TRBD2 as a possible D gene (5 bases). CDR3 length: 14 amino acids. Germline CDR1 reads DFQATT; CDR2 reads SNEGSKA (reference sequence). V lost 6 bases to trimming and J lost 3 bases, with 17 bases between them.

CDR3 nucleotide sequence: TGTGCCAGCAGCTTGGCAGGGTTGAATGAGCAGTTCTTC. This translates into CASSLAGLNEQFF. The chain uses TRBV5-4 and TRBJ2-1; D may be TRBD1 (5 bases). V was trimmed by 0 bases and J by 7 bases, leaving 8 bases between them. The CDR3 runs to 13 residues. Per germline, CDR1 SGHNT and CDR2 YYREEE (reference sequence). Full variable domain (rest looked up from reference TRBV5-4 and TRBJ2-1): ETGVTQSPTHLIKTRGQQVTLRCSSQSGHNTVSWYQQALGQGPQFIFQYYREEENGRGNFPPRFSGLQFPNYSSELNVNALELDDSALYLCASSLAGLNEQFFGPGTRLTVL.

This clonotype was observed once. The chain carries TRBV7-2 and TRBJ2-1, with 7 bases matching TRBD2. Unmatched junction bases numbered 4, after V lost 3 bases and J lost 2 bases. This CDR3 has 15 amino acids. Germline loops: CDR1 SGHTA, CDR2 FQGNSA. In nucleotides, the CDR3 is TGTGCCAGCAGCTTTACGGCGGGGGCCTACAATGAGCAGTTCTTC. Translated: CASSFTAGAYNEQFF.

CDR3 nucleotide sequence: TGCAGTGCTCCTGAAAGCTCCGGCCGTCGATACGAGCAGTACTTC. This sequence encodes CSAPESSGRRYEQYF. The V call is TRBV20-1, the J call TRBJ2-7; D is ambiguous. This CDR3 comprises 15 residues. Germline V gene data show CDR1 as DFQATT and CDR2 as SNEGSKA (reference sequence). V lost 5 bases, J lost 4 bases, and 21 bases lay in between.

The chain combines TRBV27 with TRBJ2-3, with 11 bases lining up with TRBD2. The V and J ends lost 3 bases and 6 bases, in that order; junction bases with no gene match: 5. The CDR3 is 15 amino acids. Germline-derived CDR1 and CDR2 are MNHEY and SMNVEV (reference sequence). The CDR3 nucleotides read TGTGCCAGCAGTTTTCTAGCGGGAGGTTGGGATACGCAGTATTTT. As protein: CASSFLAGGWDTQYF.

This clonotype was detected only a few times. CDR3: CASSEGVGQTSSDTGELFF. The CDR3 nucleotides are TGTGCCAGCAGTGAAGGTGTTGGTCAGACATCAAGTGACACCGGGGAGCTGTTTTTT. The chain recombines TRBV25-1 with TRBJ2-2; no clear D. Germline CDR1 is MGHDK and CDR2 is SYGVNS. There are 19 residues in the CDR3. Trimming shortened V by 2 bases and J by 3 bases, and 22 bases separated the two germline ends. The variable domain in full, with the rest retrieved from reference TRBV25-1 and TRBJ2-2, is EADIYQTPRYLVIGTGKKITLECSQTMGHDKMYWYQQDPGMELHLIHYSYGVNSTEKGDLSSESTVSRIRTEHFPLTLESARPSHTSQYLCASSEGVGQTSSDTGELFFGEGSRLTVL.

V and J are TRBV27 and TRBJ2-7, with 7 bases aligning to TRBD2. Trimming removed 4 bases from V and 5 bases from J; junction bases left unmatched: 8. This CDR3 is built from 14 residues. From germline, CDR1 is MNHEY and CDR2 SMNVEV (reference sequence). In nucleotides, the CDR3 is TGTGCCAGCAGTTCGGAAGCGGGGACGGACGAGCAGTACTTC. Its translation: CASSSEAGTDEQYF.

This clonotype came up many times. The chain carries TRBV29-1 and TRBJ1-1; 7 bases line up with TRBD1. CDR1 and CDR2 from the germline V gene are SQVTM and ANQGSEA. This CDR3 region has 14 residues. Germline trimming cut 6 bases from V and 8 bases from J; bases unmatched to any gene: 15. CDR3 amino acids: CSVLSPGQRPEAFF. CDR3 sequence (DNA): TGCAGCGTCCTATCCCCGGGACAGCGACCCGAAGCTTTCTTT.

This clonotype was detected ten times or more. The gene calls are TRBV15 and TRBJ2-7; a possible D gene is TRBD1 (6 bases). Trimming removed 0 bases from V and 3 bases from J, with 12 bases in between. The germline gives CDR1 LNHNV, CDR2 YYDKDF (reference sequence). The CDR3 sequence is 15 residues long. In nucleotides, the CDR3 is TGTGCCACCAGCAGAGAAAGAGGGACAAACTACGAGCAGTACTTC. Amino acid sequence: CATSRERGTNYEQYF.

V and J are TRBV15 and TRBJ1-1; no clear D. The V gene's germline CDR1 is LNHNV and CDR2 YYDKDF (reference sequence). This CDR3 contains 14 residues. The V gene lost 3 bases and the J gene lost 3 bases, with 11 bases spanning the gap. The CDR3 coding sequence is TGTGCCACCAGCAGCACCGCTTCGTACACTGAAGCTTTCTTT. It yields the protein CATSSTASYTEAFF. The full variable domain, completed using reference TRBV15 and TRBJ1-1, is DAMVIQNPRYQVTQFGKPVTLSCSQTLNHNVMYWYQQKSSQAPKLLFHYYDKDFNNEADTPDNFQSRRPNTSFCFLDIRSPGLGDTAMYLCATSSTASYTEAFFGQGTRLTVV.

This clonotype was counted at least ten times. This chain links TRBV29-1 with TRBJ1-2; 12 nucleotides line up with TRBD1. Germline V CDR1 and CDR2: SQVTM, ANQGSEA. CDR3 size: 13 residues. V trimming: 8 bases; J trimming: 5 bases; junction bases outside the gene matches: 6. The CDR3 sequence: CSIGTGGSYGYTF. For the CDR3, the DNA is TGCAGCATAGGGACAGGGGGCAGTTATGGCTACACCTTC.

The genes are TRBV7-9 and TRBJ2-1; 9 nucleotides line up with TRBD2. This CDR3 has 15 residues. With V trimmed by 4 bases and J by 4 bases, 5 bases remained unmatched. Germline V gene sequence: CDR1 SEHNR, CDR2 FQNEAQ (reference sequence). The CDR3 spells CASSSGTSPYNEQFF. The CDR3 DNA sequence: TGTGCCAGCAGCTCCGGGACTAGCCCTTACAATGAGCAGTTCTTC.

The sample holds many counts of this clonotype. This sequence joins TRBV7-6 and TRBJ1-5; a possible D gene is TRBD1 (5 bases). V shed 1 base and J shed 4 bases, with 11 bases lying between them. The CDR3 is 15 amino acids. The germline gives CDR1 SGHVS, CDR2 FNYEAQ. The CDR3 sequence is CASSLGGGANQPQHF. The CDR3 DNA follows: TGTGCCAGCAGCTTAGGGGGGGGTGCTAATCAGCCCCAGCATTTT.

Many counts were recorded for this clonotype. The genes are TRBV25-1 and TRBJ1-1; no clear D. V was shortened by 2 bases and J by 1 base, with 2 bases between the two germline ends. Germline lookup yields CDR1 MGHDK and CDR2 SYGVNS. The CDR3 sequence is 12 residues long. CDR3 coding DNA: TGTGCCAGCAGTGAACGGAACACTGAAGCTTTCTTT. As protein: CASSERNTEAFF.

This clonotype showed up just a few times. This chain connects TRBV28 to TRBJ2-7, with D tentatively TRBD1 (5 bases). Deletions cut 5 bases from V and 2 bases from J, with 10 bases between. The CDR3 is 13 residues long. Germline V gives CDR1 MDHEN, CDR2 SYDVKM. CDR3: CASSRQKAYEQYF. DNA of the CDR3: TGTGCCAGCAGTCGACAGAAAGCCTACGAGCAGTACTTC.

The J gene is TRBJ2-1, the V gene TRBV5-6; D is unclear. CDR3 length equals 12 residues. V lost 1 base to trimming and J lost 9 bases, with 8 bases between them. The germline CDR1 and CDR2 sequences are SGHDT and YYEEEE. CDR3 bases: TGTGCCAGCAGCTTGTGGGAAAGTGAGCAGTTCTTC. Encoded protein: CASSLWESEQFF.

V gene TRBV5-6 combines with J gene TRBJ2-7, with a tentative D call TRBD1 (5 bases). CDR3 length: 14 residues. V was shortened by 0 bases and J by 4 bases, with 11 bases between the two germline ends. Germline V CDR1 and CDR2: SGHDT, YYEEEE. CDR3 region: CASSLGYQGYEQYF. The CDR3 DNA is TGTGCCAGCAGCTTGGGATATCAGGGATACGAGCAGTACTTC.

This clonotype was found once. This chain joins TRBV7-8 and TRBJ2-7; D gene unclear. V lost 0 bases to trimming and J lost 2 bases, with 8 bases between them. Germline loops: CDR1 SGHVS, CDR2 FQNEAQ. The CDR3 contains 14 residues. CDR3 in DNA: TGTGCCAGCAGCTTAGCGCACGGTACCTACGAGCAGTACTTC. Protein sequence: CASSLAHGTYEQYF.

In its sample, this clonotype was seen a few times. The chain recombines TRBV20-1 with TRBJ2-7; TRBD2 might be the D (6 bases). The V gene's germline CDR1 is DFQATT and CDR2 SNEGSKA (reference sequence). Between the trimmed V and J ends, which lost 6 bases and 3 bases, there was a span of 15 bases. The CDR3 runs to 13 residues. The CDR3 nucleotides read TGCAGTGCCGCTCAGCGTAGCGGCTACGAGCAGTACTTC. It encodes CSAAQRSGYEQYF.

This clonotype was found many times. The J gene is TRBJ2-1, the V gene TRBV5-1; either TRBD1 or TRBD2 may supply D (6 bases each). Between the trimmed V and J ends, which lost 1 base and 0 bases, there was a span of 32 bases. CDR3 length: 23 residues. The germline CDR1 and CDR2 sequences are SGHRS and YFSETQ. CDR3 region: CASSLRMFSPEGVGPSSYNEQFF. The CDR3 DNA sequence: TGCGCCAGCAGCTTGCGTATGTTTAGTCCGGAGGGGGTCGGGCCCAGCTCCTACAATGAGCAGTTCTTC. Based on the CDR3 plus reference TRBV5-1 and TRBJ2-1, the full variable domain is KAGVTQTPRYLIKTRGQQVTLSCSPISGHRSVSWYQQTPGQGLQFLFEYFSETQRNKGNFPGRFSGRQFSNSRSEMNVSTLELGDSALYLCASSLRMFSPEGVGPSSYNEQFFGPGTRLTVL.

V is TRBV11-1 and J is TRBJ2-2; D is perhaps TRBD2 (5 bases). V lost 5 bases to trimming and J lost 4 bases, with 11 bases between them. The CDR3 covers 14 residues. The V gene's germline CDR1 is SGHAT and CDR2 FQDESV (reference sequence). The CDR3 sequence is CASSRELLTGELFF. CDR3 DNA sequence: TGTGCCAGCAGCAGGGAGTTACTCACCGGGGAGCTGTTTTTT. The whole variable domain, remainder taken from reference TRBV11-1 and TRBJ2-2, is EAEVAQSPRYKITEKSQAVAFWCDPISGHATLYWYRQILGQGPELLVQFQDESVVDDSQLPKDRFSAERLKGVDSTLKIQPAELGDSAMYLCASSRELLTGELFFGEGSRLTVL.

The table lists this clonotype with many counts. The CDR3 DNA reads as TGTGCCAGCAGCTTCTTTGGGAGTCCTAATGAAAAACTGTTTTTT. Protein product: CASSFFGSPNEKLFF. This chain links TRBV7-8 with TRBJ1-4; D call uncertain. The CDR3 loop spans 15 amino acids. Trimming pared 3 bases from V and 3 bases from J, leaving 11 bases between. Germline V CDR1 and CDR2: SGHVS, FQNEAQ. Looking up the rest from reference TRBV7-8 and TRBJ1-4 gives the full variable domain: GAGVSQSPRYKVAKRGQDVALRCDPISGHVSLFWYQQALGQGPEFLTYFQNEAQLDKSGLPSDRFFAERPEGSVSTLKIQRTQQEDSAVYLCASSFFGSPNEKLFFGSGTQLSVL.

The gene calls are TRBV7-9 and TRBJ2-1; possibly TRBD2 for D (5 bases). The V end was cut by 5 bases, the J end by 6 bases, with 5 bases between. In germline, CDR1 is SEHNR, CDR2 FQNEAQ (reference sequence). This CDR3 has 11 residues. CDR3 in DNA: TGTGCCAGCAGCACTAGCAATGAGCAGTTCTTC. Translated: CASSTSNEQFF.